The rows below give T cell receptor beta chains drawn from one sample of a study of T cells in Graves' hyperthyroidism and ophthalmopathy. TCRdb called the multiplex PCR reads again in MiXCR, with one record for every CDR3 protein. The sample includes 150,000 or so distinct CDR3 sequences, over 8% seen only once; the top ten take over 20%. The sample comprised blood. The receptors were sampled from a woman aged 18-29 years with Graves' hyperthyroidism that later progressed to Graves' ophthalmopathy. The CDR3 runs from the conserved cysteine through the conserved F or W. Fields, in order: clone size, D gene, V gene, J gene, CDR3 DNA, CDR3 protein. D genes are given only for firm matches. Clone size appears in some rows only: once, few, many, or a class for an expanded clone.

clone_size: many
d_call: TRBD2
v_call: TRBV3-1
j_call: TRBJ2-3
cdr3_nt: TGTGCCAGCAGCCAAGTTAGCGGGGGGGCTCTGGATACGCAGTATTTT
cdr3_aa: CASSQVSGGALDTQYF

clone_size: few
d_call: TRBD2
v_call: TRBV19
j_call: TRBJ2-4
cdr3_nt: TGTGCCAGTAGTTATTTGGGACTAGCGGAACTAGCCAAAAACATTCAGTACTTC
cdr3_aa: CASSYLGLAELAKNIQYF

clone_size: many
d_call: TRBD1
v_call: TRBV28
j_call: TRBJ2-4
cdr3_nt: TGTGCCAGCAGTTTCTATTCCGGGACAGGGCAAAACATTCAGTACTTC
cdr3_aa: CASSFYSGTGQNIQYF

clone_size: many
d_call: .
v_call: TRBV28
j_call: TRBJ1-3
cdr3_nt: TGTGCCAGCAGTTTAGCCAGCTACGGAAACACCATATATTTT
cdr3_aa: CASSLASYGNTIYF

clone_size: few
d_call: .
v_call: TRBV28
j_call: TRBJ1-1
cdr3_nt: TGTGCCAGCGGTCGTTTAGAAGGGTTTGTGAACACTGAAGCTTTCTTT
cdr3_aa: CASGRLEGFVNTEAFF

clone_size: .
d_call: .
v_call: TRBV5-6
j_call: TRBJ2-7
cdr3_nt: TGTGCCAGCAGCCCGGGGATTGTTTTAGGGCTTTACGAGCAGTACTTC
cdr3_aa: CASSPGIVLGLYEQYF

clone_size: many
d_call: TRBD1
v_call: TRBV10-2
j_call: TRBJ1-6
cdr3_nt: TGCGCCAGCAGTGAGTCTGGGACAGGGAGGTCCTATAATTCACCCCTCCACTTT
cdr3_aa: CASSESGTGRSYNSPLHF

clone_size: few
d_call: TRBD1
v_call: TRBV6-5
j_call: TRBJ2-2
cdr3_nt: TGTGCCAGCAGTTACCGGCAGGGGGTAAACACCGGGGAGCTGTTTTTT
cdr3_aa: CASSYRQGVNTGELFF

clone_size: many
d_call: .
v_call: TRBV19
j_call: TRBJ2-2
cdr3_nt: TGTGCCAGTAAGGGACAAAGCTTAACCGGGGAGCTGTTTTTT
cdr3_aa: CASKGQSLTGELFF

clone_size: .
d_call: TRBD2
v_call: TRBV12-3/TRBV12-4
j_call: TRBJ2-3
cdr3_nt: TGTGCCAGCAGTTTAGTACTAGCGGGAACCACTAGCACAGATACGCAGTATTTT
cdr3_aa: CASSLVLAGTTSTDTQYF

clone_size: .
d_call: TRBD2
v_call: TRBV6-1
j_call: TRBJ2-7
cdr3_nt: TGTGCCAGCAGTGGGTTAGCGGGAGTCTACGAGCAGTACTTC
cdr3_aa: CASSGLAGVYEQYF

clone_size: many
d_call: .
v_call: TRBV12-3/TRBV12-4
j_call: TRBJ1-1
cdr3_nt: TGTGCCAGCAGTTTCCCGGGGAACACTGAAGCTTTCTTT
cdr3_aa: CASSFPGNTEAFF

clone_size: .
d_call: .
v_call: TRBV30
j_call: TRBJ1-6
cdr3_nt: TGTGCCTGGAGTTTAGGCGAGAAATCACCCCTCCACTTT
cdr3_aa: CAWSLGEKSPLHF

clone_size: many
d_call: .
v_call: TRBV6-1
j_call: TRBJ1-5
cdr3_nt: TGTGCCAGCAGGCGGCGAGGCAATCAGCCCCAGCATTTT
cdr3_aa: CASRRRGNQPQHF

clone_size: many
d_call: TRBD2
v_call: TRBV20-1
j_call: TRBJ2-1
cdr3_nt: TGCAGTGCCCGGGGGGCCTACAATGAGCAGTTCTTC
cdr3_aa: CSARGAYNEQFF

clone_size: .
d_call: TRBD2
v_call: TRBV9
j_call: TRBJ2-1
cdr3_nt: TGTGCCAGCAGCGGAACTAGCGCCGTAGACAATGAGCAGTTCTTC
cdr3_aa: CASSGTSAVDNEQFF

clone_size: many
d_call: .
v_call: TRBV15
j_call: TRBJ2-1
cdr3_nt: TGTGCCACCAGCAGAGAACGGGAGAGGTTCAATGAGCAGTTCTTC
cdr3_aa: CATSRERERFNEQFF

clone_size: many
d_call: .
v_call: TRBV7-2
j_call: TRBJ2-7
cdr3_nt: TGTGCCAGCAGCTTAAGGGCGTCACCTCCACCGAAACTCTACGAGCAGTACTTC
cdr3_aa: CASSLRASPPPKLYEQYF

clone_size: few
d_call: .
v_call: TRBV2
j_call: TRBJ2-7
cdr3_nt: TGTGCCAGCAAGCGTGAGTCCTACGAGCAGTACTTC
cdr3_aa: CASKRESYEQYF

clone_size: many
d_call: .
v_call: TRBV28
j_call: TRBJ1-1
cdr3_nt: TGTGCCAGCAGTTCCGGTAGTTGGAACACTGAAGCTTTCTTT
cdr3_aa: CASSSGSWNTEAFF

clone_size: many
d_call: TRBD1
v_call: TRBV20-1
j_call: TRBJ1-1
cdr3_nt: TGCAGTGCCGATGACCAGGACAGGGCGAGCACTGAAGCTTTCTTT
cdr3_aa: CSADDQDRASTEAFF

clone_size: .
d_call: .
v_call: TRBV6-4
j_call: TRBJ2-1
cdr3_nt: TGTGCCAGCAGTTATAACGGGGGCGAGCAGTTCTTC
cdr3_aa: CASSYNGGEQFF

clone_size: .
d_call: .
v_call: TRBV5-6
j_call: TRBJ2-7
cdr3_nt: TGTGCCAGCAGCTTAAGGGACGGCCTCTCCTACGAGCAGTACTTC
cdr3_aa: CASSLRDGLSYEQYF

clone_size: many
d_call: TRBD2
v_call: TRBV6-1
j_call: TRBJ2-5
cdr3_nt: TGTGCCAGCAGGCCCACTAGCGGGGGGGCAGAGACCCAGTACTTC
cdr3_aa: CASRPTSGGAETQYF

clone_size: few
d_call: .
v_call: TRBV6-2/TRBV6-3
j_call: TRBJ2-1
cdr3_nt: TGTGCCAGCAGTTACGGACCTAACAATGAGCAGTTCTTC
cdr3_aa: CASSYGPNNEQFF

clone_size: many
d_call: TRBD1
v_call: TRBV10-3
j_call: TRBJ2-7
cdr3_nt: TGTGCCATCAGTGAGTCGACAGGGGTTCGGGAGCAGTACTTC
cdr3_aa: CAISESTGVREQYF

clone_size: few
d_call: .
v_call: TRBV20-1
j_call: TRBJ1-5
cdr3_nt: TGCAGTGCTAGACCTGCAAAACGGGACCCCGGTGACCTTTATAGCAATCAGCCCCAGCATTTT
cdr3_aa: CSARPAKRDPGDLYSNQPQHF

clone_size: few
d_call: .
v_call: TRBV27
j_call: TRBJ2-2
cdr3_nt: TGTGCCAGCAGCCCATCGGGGGGAGGGGGCGACACCGGGGAGCTGTTTTTT
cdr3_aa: CASSPSGGGGDTGELFF

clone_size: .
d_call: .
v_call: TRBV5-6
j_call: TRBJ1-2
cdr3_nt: TGTGCCAGCAGCCCGTCCGAGAGGTCTGGCTACACCTTC
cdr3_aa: CASSPSERSGYTF

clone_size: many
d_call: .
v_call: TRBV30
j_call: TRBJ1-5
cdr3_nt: TGTGCCTGGGCCCCGACAGGAGATCAGCCCCAGCATTTT
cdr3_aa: CAWAPTGDQPQHF

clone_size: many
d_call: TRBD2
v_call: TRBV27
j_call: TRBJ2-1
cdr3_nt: TGTGCCAGCAGTTGGACTAGCGGGGGGTATGAGCAGTTCTTC
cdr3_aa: CASSWTSGGYEQFF

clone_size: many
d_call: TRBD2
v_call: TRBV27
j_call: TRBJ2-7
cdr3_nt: TGTGCCAGCAGGCTGCGGGGGGTTAGCGGCTCCTACGAGCAGTACTTC
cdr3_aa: CASRLRGVSGSYEQYF

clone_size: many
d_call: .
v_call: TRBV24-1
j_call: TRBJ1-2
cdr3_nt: TGTGCCACCAGTGATGGGCCTCCTAACTATGGCTACACCTTC
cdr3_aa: CATSDGPPNYGYTF

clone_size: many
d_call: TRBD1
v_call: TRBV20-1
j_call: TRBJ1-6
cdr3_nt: TGCAGTGTTACTCCGGTGGGACAGGGGAATTCACCCCTCCACTTT
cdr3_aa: CSVTPVGQGNSPLHF

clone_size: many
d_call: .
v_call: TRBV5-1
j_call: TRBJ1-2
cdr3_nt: TGCGCCAGCAGCTTGGGTTCGGGGGCGGACTATGGCTACACCTTC
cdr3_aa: CASSLGSGADYGYTF

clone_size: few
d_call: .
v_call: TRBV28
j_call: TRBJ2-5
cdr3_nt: TGTGCCAGCAGTACCTGGGCAGAACGGGGGACCCAGTACTTC
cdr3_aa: CASSTWAERGTQYF

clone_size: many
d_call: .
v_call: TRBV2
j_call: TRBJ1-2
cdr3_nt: TGTGCCAGCAGCGCGGAAGTGAGGGGCTACACCTTC
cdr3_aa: CASSAEVRGYTF

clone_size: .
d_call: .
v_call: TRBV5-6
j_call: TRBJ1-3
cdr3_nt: TGTGCCAGCAGCTGGGGGGCCTTGACCTCTGGAAACACCATATATTTT
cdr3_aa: CASSWGALTSGNTIYF

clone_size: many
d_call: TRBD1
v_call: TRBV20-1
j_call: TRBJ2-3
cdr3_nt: TGCAGTGCTAGAGTCAGGGGGTTGTCAGATACGCAGTATTTT
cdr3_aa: CSARVRGLSDTQYF

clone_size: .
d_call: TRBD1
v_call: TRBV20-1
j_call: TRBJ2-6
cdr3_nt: TGCAGTGCTAGAGAGATGACAGGGGGGACGCCTGGGGCCAACGTCCTGACTTTC
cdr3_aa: CSAREMTGGTPGANVLTF

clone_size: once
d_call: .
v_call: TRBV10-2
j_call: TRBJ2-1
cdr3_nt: TGCGCCAGCAGGCGGGGGCACACGGGACTAAGTAATGAGCAGTTCTTC
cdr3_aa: CASRRGHTGLSNEQFF